These T cell receptor beta chains were read from a single sample in a study of shared clonotypes between healthy human individuals. Method: immunoSEQ multiplex PCR; TCRdb's copy keeps in-frame clones and lacks some. The sample contains around 500,000 clones, around 75% of which appear only once. The sequencing input was PBMCs. The receptor source for this set is a woman between 40 and 50 years old in good health. Some clones in this sample may be carry-over from other donors' samples. The CDR3 runs from the conserved cysteine through the conserved F or W. Fields, in order: clone size, D gene, V gene, J gene, CDR3 protein, CDR3 DNA. D genes are given only for firm matches. The size entry is marked missing in some rows and otherwise reads once, few, many or a size class.

NA	NA	TRBV30	TRBJ2-3	CAWRPFARDFSTDTQYF	TGTGCCTGGAGACCATTTGCCAGGGACTTTAGCACAGATACGCAGTATTTT
NA	NA	TRBV7-2	TRBJ2-4	CASSFQGRSPKNIQYF	TGTGCCAGCAGCTTTCAGGGCCGTTCCCCAAAAAACATTCAGTACTTC
once	NA	TRBV10-2	TRBJ1-1	CASSENYGQIAMNTEAFF	TGCGCCAGCAGTGAAAATTACGGGCAGATCGCTATGAACACTGAAGCTTTCTTT
NA	TRBD1	TRBV29-1	TRBJ1-5	CSVRQGVNQPQHF	TGCAGCGTGAGACAGGGGGTAAATCAGCCCCAGCATTTT
NA	TRBD1	TRBV4-1	TRBJ2-1	CASSQDRWDRANEQFF	TGCGCCAGCAGCCAAGATCGTTGGGACAGGGCCAATGAGCAGTTCTTC
NA	NA	TRBV2	TRBJ2-1	CASSETTLGEQFF	TGTGCCAGCAGTGAAACGACCCTTGGTGAGCAGTTCTTC
NA	NA	TRBV18	TRBJ2-2	CASSINEDYTGELFF	TGTGCCAGCTCCATAAACGAGGACTACACCGGGGAGCTGTTTTTT
NA	NA	TRBV28	TRBJ2-7	CASTPGAVSGGEQYF	TGTGCCAGCACCCCGGGGGCGGTCTCCGGGGGCGAGCAGTACTTC
few	NA	TRBV29-1	TRBJ1-1	CSVGKGPMNTEAFF	TGCAGCGTTGGTAAGGGGCCTATGAACACTGAGGCTTTCTTT
NA	TRBD2	TRBV7-2	TRBJ2-1	CASSLRTSNEQFF	TGTGCCAGCAGCTTAAGGACTAGCAATGAGCAGTTCTTC
NA	NA	TRBV6-1	TRBJ2-7	CASTLRGSRAYEQYF	TGTGCCAGCACCCTCCGGGGCTCCAGGGCCTACGAGCAGTACTTC
NA	TRBD2	TRBV5-1	TRBJ2-1	CASSPGLAGGGGEQFF	TGCGCCAGCAGCCCGGGACTAGCGGGAGGTGGTGGTGAGCAGTTCTTC
NA	TRBD1	TRBV18	TRBJ1-2	CASSPGGQGEYGYTF	TGTGCCAGCTCACCAGGGGGACAGGGGGAATATGGCTACACCTTC
NA	NA	TRBV2	TRBJ2-5	CASSEQGLGETQYF	TGTGCCAGCAGTGAACAGGGGTTGGGAGAGACCCAGTACTTC
once	NA	TRBV7-2	TRBJ2-7	CASSLGIGEQYF	TGTGCCAGCAGCTTAGGGATCGGAGAGCAGTACTTC
NA	TRBD2	TRBV7-6	TRBJ2-1	CASSPSGLAGGPPLRNEQFF	TGTGCCAGCAGCCCCTCCGGACTAGCGGGAGGACCCCCCCTGAGGAATGAGCAGTTCTTC
few	NA	TRBV10-3	TRBJ1-2	CAISEVGVGSYGYTF	TGTGCCATCAGTGAGGTGGGGGTAGGTAGCTATGGCTACACCTTC
NA	TRBD1	TRBV9	TRBJ1-5	CASRESIRQGKDQPQHF	TGTGCCAGCAGAGAATCAATACGACAGGGGAAAGACCAGCCCCAGCATTTT
NA	TRBD1	TRBV19	TRBJ1-5	CASEQGSNQPQHF	TGTGCCAGTGAACAGGGGAGCAATCAGCCCCAGCATTTT
once	NA	TRBV5-1	TRBJ1-2	CASSRGNDINYGYTF	TGCGCCAGCAGTCGGGGGAATGACATTAACTATGGCTACACCTTC
once	NA	TRBV7-2	TRBJ1-1	CASSPGALTTEAFF	TGTGCCAGCAGCCCCGGGGCCCTCACCACTGAAGCTTTCTTT
few	TRBD1	TRBV7-7	TRBJ2-2	CASSKTGNAATGELFF	TGTGCTAGCAGCAAGACAGGGAACGCGGCCACCGGGGAGCTGTTTTTT
NA	TRBD2	TRBV18	TRBJ2-3	CASSRLGLAGGVDTQYF	TGTGCCAGCTCACGACTTGGACTAGCGGGAGGCGTAGATACGCAGTATTTT